This entry lists 29 T cell receptor beta chains sequenced from one sample in a study of T cell repertoires in cytomegalovirus infection. TCRdb re-called the reads through MiXCR, storing one row per CDR3 protein. The sample lists about 530,000 distinct CDR3 sequences, around 27% occurring once. Sequenced material: PBMCs. The source of these receptors is a human donor in good health (CMV status not recorded). Some clones in this sample may be carry-over from other donors' samples.

V gene TRBV7-2 combines with J gene TRBJ2-1; D gene ambiguous. This CDR3 region has 15 residues. V was pared by 1 base and J by 2 bases, with 9 bases between. Germline V gene data show CDR1 as SGHTA and CDR2 as FQGNSA. This CDR3 is CASSLEVATYNEQFF. In nucleotides, the CDR3 is TGTGCCAGCAGCTTAGAAGTGGCGACCTACAATGAGCAGTTCTTC.

Details on this clonotype: At one end, the junction sequence differs from germline, possibly due to a read error. The V gene is TRBV5-6, the J gene TRBJ1-5; the D gene is possibly TRBD1 (5 bases). The CDR3 sequence is 16 residues long. Germline assignment: CDR1 SGHDT and CDR2 YYEEEE. The CDR3 here is CASSPGGGDSDQPQHF. The DNA of the CDR3 is TGTGCCAGCAGCCCCGGCGGGGGAGATAGCGATCAGCCCCAGCATTTT.

J is TRBJ1-5 and V is TRBV30; TRBD1 aligns across 9 bases. Germline CDR1 is GTSNPN and CDR2 is SVGIG (reference sequence). The CDR3 consists of 15 residues. V lost 0 bases to trimming and J lost 5 bases; unmatched junction nucleotides: 5. DNA for the CDR3: TGTGCCTGGAGTGTCGGGACAGGGAATTATCAGCCCCAGCATTTT. Translating it yields CAWSVGTGNYQPQHF.

The chain has TRBV9 and TRBJ1-5, with D maybe TRBD1 (5 bases). The CDR3 loop spans 16 amino acids. Germline V gives CDR1 SGDLS, CDR2 YYNGEE. V was pared by 5 bases and J by 8 bases, with 23 bases between. The CDR3 coding sequence is TGTGCCAGCAGTCTCAGAGGTAACGACAGATTAGAGCCCCAGCATTTT. Translation: CASSLRGNDRLEPQHF. The full variable domain, completed using reference TRBV9 and TRBJ1-5, is DSGVTQTPKHLITATGQRVTLRCSPRSGDLSVYWYQQSLDQGLQFLIQYYNGEERAKGNILERFSAQQFPDLHSELNLSSLELGDSALYFCASSLRGNDRLEPQHFGDGTRLSIL.

The chain recombines TRBV19 with TRBJ2-2; 11 positions match TRBD2. Germline loops: CDR1 LNHDA, CDR2 SQIVND (reference sequence). The junction had 10 bases not matched to a gene; V was cut back by 6 bases and J by 7 bases. The CDR3 is made up of 16 amino acids. The CDR3 reads CASRGSGRAGSGELFF. The CDR3, as DNA: TGTGCCAGTAGGGGTAGCGGGAGGGCCGGTAGCGGGGAGCTGTTTTTT. Full variable domain (remainder filled in from reference TRBV19 and TRBJ2-2): DGGITQSPKYLFRKEGQNVTLSCEQNLNHDAMYWYRQDPGQGLRLIYYSQIVNDFQKGDIAEGYSVSREKKESFPLTVTSAQKNPTAFYLCASRGSGRAGSGELFFGEGSRLTVL.

V and J are TRBV4-3 and TRBJ2-1; D call uncertain. V lost 1 base and J 9 bases, leaving 13 bases between the germline ends. Germline values: CDR1 LGHNA, CDR2 YSLEER. The CDR3 length is 14 residues. CDR3 in DNA: TGCGCCAGCAGCCAAGCCTCGCGCACGTTTGAGCAGTTCTTC. Protein: CASSQASRTFEQFF.

The table lists this clonotype with a few counts. The chain uses TRBV7-6 and TRBJ2-7; D is possibly TRBD1 or TRBD2 (5 bases each). The CDR3 is 15 amino acids. V was shortened by 5 bases and J by 2 bases, with 16 bases between the two germline ends. Germline values: CDR1 SGHVS, CDR2 FNYEAQ. The CDR3 coding sequence is TGTGCCAGCAGCGCTGGGACCGCCGCTACCTACGAGCAGTACTTC. The encoded protein is CASSAGTAATYEQYF.

This clonotype was observed a handful of times. This sequence joins TRBV15 and TRBJ1-6; perhaps TRBD1 as D (5 bases). The germline gives CDR1 LNHNV, CDR2 YYDKDF (reference sequence). Trimming stripped 3 bases from V and 11 bases from J, with 14 bases between. This CDR3 has 14 amino acids. CDR3 region: CATSSPAGVTPLHF. For the CDR3, the DNA is TGTGCCACCAGCAGTCCCGCGGGGGTGACACCCCTCCACTTT. Full variable domain (outside the CDR3, taken from reference TRBV15 and TRBJ1-6): DAMVIQNPRYQVTQFGKPVTLSCSQTLNHNVMYWYQQKSSQAPKLLFHYYDKDFNNEADTPDNFQSRRPNTSFCFLDIRSPGLGDTAMYLCATSSPAGVTPLHFGNGTRLTVT.

The rearrangement joins TRBV19 to TRBJ2-1, with 9 bases identical to TRBD1. CDR1 LNHDA and CDR2 SQIVND come from the germline V gene (reference sequence). The CDR3 is 18 amino acids. V lost 7 bases, J lost 1 base, and 14 bases stayed unmatched. The CDR3 here is CASTIGTGRPLSYNEQFF. CDR3 nucleotide sequence: TGTGCCAGTACCATTGGGACAGGGCGTCCCCTATCCTACAATGAGCAGTTCTTC.

There are a few counts of this clonotype. The V gene is TRBV7-2, the J gene TRBJ1-5; maybe TRBD1 (5 bases). Trimming took 5 bases from V and 4 from J, leaving 12 bases between them. CDR1 and CDR2 from the germline V gene are SGHTA and FQGNSA. The length of the CDR3 is 14 residues. Here the CDR3 DNA reads TGTGCCAGCAGCACCTCGCAGGGAAATCAGCCCCAGCATTTT. Protein: CASSTSQGNQPQHF.

This clonotype was recorded once. The V call is TRBV20-1, the J call TRBJ2-7; TRBD2 aligns across 8 bases. This CDR3 has 14 amino acids. Germline V gene data show CDR1 as DFQATT and CDR2 as SNEGSKA (reference sequence). Unmatched junction bases numbered 6, after V lost 1 base and J lost 4 bases. CDR3: CSARGLAGQYEQYF. CDR3 DNA: TGCAGTGCTAGAGGGCTAGCGGGCCAATACGAGCAGTACTTC.

This clonotype was picked up a small number of times. The chain has TRBV18 and TRBJ2-3; D not certain. Trimming removed 8 bases from V and 1 base from J, with 7 bases in between. Germline V gives CDR1 KGHSH, CDR2 LQKENI. CDR3 length equals 12 residues. The CDR3: CASRQRTDTQYF. For the CDR3, the DNA is TGTGCCAGCCGTCAACGCACAGATACGCAGTATTTT.

The chain combines TRBV19 with TRBJ2-1; TRBD1 aligns across 10 bases. CDR1 and CDR2 from the germline V gene are LNHDA and SQIVND (reference sequence). Unmatched junction bases numbered 5, after V lost 4 bases and J lost 2 bases. The CDR3 is made up of 16 amino acids. This CDR3 is CASSTGTGDAYNEQFF. As DNA, the CDR3 is TGTGCCAGTAGTACCGGGACAGGGGACGCCTACAATGAGCAGTTCTTC.

This clonotype has ten or more counts. The chain uses TRBV6-1 and TRBJ1-6, with D maybe TRBD1 (6 bases). The CDR3 is 12 residues long. Germline assignment: CDR1 MNHNS and CDR2 SASEGT. V lost 3 bases, J lost 14 bases, and 11 bases lay in between. The CDR3 region has the DNA TGTGCCAGCAGTGATGTCGGGGGCACCCTCCACTTT. This encodes CASSDVGGTLHF.

This clonotype was recorded a few times. The genes are TRBV7-6 and TRBJ1-4, with D unresolved. The CDR3 length is 15 residues. Between the trimmed V and J ends, which lost 4 bases and 7 bases, there was a span of 16 bases. Germline CDR1 is SGHVS and CDR2 is FNYEAQ. CDR3 nucleotide sequence: TGTGCCAGCAGCTCCCGAGGAGGCATGGGTGAAAAACTGTTTTTT. As protein: CASSSRGGMGEKLFF.

V is TRBV20-1 and J is TRBJ2-3; no definite D call. Trimming removed 6 bases from V and 2 bases from J, with 12 bases in between. The CDR3 extends over 13 amino acids. CDR1 is DFQATT and CDR2 is SNEGSKA in the germline V gene (reference sequence). The CDR3 region has the DNA TGCAGTGCCCGGCACCACGACACAGATACGCAGTATTTT. Translating gives CSARHHDTDTQYF.

This chain uses TRBV19 with TRBJ2-1; TRBD2 matches at 10 bases. This CDR3 has 16 amino acids. J lost 5 bases, V lost 4 bases, and 8 bases had no gene match. Germline lookup yields CDR1 LNHDA and CDR2 SQIVND (reference sequence). This chain's CDR3 is CASSRLAGAVDNEQFF. DNA for the CDR3: TGTGCCAGTAGTAGGCTAGCGGGAGCGGTTGACAATGAGCAGTTCTTC.

V gene TRBV7-3 combines with J gene TRBJ2-1, with 7 bases fitting TRBD1. CDR3 length equals 13 residues. V dropped 5 bases and J dropped 10; count of bases not matched to a gene: 8. Germline V gene lookup returns CDR1 SGHTA and CDR2 FQGTGA. The CDR3 spells CASSPDRVGEQFF. As DNA, the CDR3 is TGTGCCAGCAGCCCCGACAGGGTTGGCGAGCAGTTCTTC.

This clonotype was seen many times. This chain links TRBV7-2 with TRBJ2-1; 15 bases are shared with TRBD2. In germline, CDR1 is SGHTA, CDR2 FQGNSA. CDR3 length equals 16 residues. The V segment lost 5 bases and the J segment 10 bases; nucleotides outside the gene matches: 9. Here the CDR3 DNA reads TGTGCCAGCAGCCCCCGGACTAGCGGGAGGGCTGGGGAGCAGTTCTTC. Its protein product is CASSPRTSGRAGEQFF.

Only a few counts were recorded for this clonotype. V is TRBV20-1 and J is TRBJ2-7; D gene uncertain. Trimming left V 6 bases short and J 10 bases short, with 16 bases between. CDR3 length equals 11 residues. The germline V gene encodes CDR1 DFQATT and CDR2 SNEGSKA (reference sequence). The DNA for the CDR3 is TGCAGTGCAGGTCCCCCCGGGCCTCAGTACTTC. Translation gives CSAGPPGPQYF.

This clonotype appeared a few times. The chain is built from TRBV6-1 and TRBJ2-7, with 10 bases that match TRBD1. Per the germline V gene, CDR1 is MNHNS and CDR2 is SASEGT. Losses at the gene ends were 8 bases for V and 6 bases for J; bases not matched to a gene: 10. The CDR3 is made up of 14 amino acids. The CDR3 sequence: CASVGGQGPSEQYF. The CDR3 DNA reads TGTGCCAGCGTGGGGGGACAGGGGCCCAGCGAGCAGTACTTC.

This clonotype came up a few times. V gene TRBV11-2 combines with J gene TRBJ2-5; 12 bases agree with TRBD2. V lost 5 bases and J lost 8; bases outside the gene matches: 3. This CDR3 has 13 residues. Germline V gene data show CDR1 as SGHAT and CDR2 as FQNNGV. The DNA of the CDR3 is TGTGCCAGCAGCAGGGGACTAGCGGGCACCCAGTACTTC. Protein product: CASSRGLAGTQYF.

The chain has TRBV5-1 and TRBJ1-1; 7 nucleotides align to TRBD1. Germline V gene lookup returns CDR1 SGHRS and CDR2 YFSETQ. Trimming took 2 bases from V and 7 from J; bases not matched to a gene: 8. There are 14 residues in the CDR3. Here the CDR3 reads CASSFTDRENEAFF. The CDR3 nucleotides read TGCGCCAGCAGCTTCACAGACAGGGAGAATGAAGCTTTCTTT.

The V and J genes are TRBV7-3 and TRBJ2-7; D unresolved. The CDR3 loop spans 14 amino acids. V lost 5 bases, J lost 2 bases, and 13 bases lay in between. CDR1 is SGHTA, CDR2 FQGTGA, per germline. The CDR3: CASSPDSRAYEQYF. The CDR3 nucleotides read TGTGCCAGCAGCCCCGACTCTCGAGCCTACGAGCAGTACTTC.

The sample holds a few counts of this clonotype. CDR3 sequence: CASSTGIPSGNTIYF. The CDR3 bases are TGTGCCAGCAGTACAGGGATCCCCTCTGGAAACACCATATATTTT. This sequence joins TRBV28 and TRBJ1-3; D might be TRBD1 (6 bases). The germline V gene has CDR1 MDHEN and CDR2 SYDVKM. V was cut by 5 bases and J by 0 bases, with 11 bases left in between. This CDR3 is built from 15 residues.

This clonotype has ten or more counts. The chain links TRBV7-2 to TRBJ2-2; D uncertain. CDR3 length equals 12 residues. V was cut by 5 bases and J by 3 bases, with 4 bases left in between. Germline V CDR1 and CDR2: SGHTA, FQGNSA. As DNA, the CDR3 is TGTGCCAGCAGCAAATACACCGGGGAGCTGTTTTTT. It encodes CASSKYTGELFF.

The sample holds a few counts of this clonotype. The J gene is TRBJ1-6, the V gene TRBV18; a weak D match, TRBD1 (5 bases). CDR1 and CDR2 from the germline V gene are KGHSH and LQKENI. V lost 4 bases to trimming and J lost 9 bases, with 10 bases between them. This CDR3 region has 13 residues. CDR3: CASSLGTASPLHF. Here the CDR3 DNA reads TGTGCCAGCTCACTCGGGACGGCTTCACCCCTCCACTTT.

A few counts support this clonotype. The genes are TRBV11-2 and TRBJ1-1; a weak D match, TRBD1 (6 bases). V was shortened by 5 bases and J by 4 bases, with 11 bases between the two germline ends. The CDR3 contains 13 residues. Germline CDR1 and CDR2: SGHAT and FQNNGV. The CDR3 spells CASSTQTGTEAFF. CDR3 DNA: TGTGCCAGCAGCACCCAGACAGGCACTGAAGCTTTCTTT.

The chain links TRBV7-9 to TRBJ2-1, with 11 nucleotides matching TRBD2. The CDR3 is made up of 17 amino acids. The germline V gene encodes CDR1 SEHNR and CDR2 FQNEAQ (reference sequence). The V and J ends lost 5 bases and 1 base, in that order; junction bases with no gene match: 7. This CDR3 reads CASSPQTSGRSYNEQFF. The CDR3 DNA sequence: TGTGCCAGCAGCCCCCAAACTAGCGGGAGATCCTACAATGAGCAGTTCTTC.